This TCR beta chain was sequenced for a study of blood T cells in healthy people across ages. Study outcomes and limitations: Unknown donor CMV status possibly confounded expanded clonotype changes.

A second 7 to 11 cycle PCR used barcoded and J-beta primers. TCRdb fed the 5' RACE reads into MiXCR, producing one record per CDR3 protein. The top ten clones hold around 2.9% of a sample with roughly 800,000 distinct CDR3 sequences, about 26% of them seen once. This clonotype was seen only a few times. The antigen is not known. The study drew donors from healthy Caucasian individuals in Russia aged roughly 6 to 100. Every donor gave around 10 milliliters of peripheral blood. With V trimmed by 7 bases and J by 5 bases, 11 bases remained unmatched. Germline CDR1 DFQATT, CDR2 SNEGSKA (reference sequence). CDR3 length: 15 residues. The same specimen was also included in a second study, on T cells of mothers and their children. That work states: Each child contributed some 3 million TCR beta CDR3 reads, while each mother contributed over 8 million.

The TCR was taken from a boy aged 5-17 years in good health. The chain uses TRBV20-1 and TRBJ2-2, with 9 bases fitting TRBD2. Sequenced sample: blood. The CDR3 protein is CSVRDSGGPTGELFF. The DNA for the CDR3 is TGCAGTGTGAGAGATAGCGGGGGACCGACCGGGGAGCTGTTTTTT.